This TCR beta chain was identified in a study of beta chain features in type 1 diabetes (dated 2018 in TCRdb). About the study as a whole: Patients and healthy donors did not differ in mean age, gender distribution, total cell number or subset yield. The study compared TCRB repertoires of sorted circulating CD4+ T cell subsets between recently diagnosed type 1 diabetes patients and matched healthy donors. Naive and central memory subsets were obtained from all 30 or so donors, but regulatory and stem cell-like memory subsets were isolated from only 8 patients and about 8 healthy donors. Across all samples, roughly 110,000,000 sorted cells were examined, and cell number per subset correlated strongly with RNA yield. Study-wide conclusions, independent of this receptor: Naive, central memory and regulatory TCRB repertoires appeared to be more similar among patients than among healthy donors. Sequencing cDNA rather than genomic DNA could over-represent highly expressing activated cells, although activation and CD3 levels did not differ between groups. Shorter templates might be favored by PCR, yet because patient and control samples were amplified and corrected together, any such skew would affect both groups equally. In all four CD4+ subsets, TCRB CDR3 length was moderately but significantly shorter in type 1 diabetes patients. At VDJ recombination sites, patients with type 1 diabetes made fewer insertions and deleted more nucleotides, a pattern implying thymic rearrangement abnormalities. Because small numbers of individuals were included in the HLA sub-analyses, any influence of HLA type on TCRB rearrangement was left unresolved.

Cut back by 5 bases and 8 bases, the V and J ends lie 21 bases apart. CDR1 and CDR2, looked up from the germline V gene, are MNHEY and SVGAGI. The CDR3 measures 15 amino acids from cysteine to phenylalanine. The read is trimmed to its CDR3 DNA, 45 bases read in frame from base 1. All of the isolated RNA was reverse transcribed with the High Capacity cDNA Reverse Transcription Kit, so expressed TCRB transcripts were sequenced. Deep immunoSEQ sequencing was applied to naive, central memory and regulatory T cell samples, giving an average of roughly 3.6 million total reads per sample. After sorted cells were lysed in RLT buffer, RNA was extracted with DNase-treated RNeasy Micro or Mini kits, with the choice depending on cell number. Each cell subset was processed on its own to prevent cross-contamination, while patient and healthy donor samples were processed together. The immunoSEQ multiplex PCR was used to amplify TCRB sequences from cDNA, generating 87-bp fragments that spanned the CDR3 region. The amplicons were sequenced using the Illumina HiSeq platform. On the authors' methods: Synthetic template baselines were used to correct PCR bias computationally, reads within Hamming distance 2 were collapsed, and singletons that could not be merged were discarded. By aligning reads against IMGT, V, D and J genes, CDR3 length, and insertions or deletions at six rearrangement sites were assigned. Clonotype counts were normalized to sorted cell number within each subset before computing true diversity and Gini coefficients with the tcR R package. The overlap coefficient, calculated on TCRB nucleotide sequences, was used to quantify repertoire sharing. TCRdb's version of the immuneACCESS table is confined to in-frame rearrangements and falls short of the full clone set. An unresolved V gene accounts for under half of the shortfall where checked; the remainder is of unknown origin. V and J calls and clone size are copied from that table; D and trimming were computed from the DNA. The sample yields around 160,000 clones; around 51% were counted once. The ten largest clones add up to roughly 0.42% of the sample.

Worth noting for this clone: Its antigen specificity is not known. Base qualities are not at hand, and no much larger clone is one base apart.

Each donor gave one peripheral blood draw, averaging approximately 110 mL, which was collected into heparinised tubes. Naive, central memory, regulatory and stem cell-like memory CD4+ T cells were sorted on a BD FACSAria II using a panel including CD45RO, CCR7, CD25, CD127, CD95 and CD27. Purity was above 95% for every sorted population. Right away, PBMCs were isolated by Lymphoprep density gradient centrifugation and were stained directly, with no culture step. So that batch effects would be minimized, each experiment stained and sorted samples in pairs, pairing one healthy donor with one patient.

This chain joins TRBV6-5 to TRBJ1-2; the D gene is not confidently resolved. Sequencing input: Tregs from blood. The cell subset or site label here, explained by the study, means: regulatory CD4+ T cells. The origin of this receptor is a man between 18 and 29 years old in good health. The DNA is TGTGCCAGCAGTCGCATCGGGATTGGGGTGTACGGCTACACCTTC. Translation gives CASSRIGIGVYGYTF.